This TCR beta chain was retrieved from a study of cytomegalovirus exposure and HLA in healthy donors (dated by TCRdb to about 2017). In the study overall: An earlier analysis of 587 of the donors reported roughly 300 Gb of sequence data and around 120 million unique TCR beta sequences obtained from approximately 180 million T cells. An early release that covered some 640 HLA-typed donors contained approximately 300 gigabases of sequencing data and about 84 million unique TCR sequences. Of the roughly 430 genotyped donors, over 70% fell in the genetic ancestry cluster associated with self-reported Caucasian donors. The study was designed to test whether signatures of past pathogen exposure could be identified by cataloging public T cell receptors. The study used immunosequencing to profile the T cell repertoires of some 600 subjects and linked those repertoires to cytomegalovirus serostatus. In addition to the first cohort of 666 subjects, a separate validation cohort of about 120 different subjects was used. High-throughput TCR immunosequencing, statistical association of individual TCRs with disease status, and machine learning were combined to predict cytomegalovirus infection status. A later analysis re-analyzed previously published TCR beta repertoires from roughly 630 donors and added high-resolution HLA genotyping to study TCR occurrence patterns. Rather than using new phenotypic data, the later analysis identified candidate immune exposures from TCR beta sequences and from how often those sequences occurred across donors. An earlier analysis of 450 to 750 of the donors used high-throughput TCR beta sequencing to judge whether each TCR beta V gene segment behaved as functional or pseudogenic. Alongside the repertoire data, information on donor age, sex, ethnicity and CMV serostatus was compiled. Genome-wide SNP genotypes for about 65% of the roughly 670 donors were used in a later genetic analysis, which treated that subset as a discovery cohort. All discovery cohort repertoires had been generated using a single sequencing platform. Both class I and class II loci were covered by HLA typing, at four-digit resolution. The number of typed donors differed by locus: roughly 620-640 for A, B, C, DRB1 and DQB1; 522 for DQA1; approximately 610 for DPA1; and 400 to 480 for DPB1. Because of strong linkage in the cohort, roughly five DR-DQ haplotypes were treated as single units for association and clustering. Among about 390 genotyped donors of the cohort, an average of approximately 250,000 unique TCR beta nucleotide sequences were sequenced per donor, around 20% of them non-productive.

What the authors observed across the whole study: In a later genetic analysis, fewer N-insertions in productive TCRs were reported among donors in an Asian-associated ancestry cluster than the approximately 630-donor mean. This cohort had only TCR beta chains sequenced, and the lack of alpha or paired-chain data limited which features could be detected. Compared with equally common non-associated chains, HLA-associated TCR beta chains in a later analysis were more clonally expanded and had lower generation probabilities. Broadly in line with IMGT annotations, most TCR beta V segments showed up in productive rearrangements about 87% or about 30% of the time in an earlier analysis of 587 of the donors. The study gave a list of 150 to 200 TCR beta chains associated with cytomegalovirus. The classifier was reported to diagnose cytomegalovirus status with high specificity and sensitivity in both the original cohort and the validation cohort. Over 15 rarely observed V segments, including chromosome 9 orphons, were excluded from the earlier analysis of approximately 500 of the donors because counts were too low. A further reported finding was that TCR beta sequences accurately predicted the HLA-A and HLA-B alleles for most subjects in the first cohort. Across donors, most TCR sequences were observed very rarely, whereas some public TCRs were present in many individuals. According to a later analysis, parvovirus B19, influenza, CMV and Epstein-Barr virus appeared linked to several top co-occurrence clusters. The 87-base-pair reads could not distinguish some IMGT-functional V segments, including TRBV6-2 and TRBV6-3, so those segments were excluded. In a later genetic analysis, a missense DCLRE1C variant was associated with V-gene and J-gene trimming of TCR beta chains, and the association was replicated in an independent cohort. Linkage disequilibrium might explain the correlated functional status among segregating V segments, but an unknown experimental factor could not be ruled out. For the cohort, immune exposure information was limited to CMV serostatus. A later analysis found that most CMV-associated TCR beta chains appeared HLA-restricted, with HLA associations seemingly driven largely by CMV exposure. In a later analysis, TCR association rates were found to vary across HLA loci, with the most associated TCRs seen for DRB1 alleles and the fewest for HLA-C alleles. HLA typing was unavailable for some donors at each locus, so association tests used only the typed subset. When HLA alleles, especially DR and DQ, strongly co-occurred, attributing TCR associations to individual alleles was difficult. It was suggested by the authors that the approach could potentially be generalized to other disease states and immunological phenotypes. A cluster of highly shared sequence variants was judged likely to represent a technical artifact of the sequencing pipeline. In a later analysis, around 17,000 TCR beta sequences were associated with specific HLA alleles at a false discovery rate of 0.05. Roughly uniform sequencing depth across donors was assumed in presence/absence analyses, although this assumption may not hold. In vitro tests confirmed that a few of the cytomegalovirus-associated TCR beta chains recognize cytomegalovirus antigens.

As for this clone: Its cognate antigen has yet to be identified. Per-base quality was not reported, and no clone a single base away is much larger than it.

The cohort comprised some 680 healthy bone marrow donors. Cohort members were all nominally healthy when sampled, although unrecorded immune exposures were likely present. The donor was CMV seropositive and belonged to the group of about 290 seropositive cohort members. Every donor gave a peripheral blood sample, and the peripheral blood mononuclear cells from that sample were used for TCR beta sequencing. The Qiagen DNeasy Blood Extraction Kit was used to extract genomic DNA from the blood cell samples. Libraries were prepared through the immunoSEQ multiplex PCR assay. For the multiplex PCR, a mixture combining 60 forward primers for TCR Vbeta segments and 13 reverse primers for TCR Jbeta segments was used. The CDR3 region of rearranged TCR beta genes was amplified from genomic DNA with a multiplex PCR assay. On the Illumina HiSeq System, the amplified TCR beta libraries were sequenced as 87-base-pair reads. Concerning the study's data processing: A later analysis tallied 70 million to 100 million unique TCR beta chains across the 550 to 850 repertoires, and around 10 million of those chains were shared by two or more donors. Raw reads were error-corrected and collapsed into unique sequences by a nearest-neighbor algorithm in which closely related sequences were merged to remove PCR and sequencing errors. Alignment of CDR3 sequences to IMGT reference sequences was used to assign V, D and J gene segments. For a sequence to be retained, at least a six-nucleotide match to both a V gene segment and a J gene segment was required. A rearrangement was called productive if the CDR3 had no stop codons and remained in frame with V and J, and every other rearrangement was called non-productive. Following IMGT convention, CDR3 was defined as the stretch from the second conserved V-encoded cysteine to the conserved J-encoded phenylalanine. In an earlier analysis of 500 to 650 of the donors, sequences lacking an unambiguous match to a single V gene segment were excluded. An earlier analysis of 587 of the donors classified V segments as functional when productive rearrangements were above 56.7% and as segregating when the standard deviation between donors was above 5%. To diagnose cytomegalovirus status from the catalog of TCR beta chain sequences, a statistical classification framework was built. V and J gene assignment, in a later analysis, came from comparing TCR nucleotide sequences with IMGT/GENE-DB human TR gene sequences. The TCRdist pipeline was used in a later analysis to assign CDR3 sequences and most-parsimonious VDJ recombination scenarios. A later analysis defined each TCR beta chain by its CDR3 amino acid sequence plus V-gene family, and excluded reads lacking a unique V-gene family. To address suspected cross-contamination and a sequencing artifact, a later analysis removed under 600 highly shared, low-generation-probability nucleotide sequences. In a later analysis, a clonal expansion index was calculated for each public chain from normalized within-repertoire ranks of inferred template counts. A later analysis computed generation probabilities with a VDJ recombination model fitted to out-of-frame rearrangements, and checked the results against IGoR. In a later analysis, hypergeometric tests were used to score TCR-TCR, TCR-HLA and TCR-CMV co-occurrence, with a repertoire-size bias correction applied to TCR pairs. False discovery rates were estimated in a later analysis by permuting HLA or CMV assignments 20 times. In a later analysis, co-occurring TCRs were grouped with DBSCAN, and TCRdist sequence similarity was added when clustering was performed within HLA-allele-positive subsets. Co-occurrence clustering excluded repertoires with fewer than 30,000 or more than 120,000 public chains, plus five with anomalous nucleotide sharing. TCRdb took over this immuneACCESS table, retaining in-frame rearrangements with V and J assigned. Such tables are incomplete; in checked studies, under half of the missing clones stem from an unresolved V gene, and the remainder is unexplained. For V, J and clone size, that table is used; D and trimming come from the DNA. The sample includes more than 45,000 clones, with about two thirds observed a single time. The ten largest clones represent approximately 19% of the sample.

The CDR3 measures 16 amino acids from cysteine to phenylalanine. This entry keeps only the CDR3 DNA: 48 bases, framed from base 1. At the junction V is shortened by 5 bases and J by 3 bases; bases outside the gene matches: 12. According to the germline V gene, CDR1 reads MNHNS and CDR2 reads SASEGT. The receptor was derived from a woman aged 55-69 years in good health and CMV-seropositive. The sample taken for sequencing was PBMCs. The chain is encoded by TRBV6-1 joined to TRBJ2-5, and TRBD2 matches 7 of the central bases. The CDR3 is CASSQGDTRGEETQYF. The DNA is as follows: TGTGCCAGCAGTCAAGGAGATACCCGGGGGGAAGAGACCCAGTACTTC.